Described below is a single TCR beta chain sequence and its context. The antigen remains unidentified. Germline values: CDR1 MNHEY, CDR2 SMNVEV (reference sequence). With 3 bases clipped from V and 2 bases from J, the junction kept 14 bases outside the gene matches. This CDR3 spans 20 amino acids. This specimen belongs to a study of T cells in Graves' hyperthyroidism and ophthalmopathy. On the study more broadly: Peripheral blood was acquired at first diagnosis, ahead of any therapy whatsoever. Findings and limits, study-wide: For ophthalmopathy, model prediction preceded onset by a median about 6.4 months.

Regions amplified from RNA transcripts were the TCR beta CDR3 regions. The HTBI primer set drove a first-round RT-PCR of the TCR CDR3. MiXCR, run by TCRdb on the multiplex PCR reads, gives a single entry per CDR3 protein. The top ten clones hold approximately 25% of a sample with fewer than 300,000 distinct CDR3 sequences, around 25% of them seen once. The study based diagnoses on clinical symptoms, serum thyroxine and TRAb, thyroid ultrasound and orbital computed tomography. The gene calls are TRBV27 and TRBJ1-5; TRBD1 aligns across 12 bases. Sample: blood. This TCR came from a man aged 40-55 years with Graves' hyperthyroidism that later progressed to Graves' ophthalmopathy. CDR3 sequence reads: CASSFSGTGGSQGGNQPQHF. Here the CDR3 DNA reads TGTGCCAGCAGTTTTTCCGGGACAGGGGGCTCCCAGGGTGGCAATCAGCCCCAGCATTTT.